This paragraph reports one T cell receptor beta chain. The data stem from a study of blood T cell repertoires in COVID-19. The overall study: Material from acute and convalescent COVID-19 was sourced from the United States, Italy and Spain. PBMCs, B-cell-depleted T cells, or T cells provided the cDNA or gDNA that made up the material.

Per the study methods: Cell counts per sample came from amplifying reference gene primers. The protocol was immunoSEQ multiplex PCR, while the TCRdb copy is restricted to in-frame clones and leaves out a portion. V, J and clone size derive from that table, while D and trimming were established from the DNA sequence. In the table there are over 50,000 clones, just under 80% of which are singletons. CDR1 is MNHNY, CDR2 SVGAGI, per germline (reference sequence). Losses at the gene ends were 4 bases for V and 2 bases for J; bases not matched to a gene: 7. CDR3 length: 15 amino acids. The chain recombines TRBV6-6 with TRBJ2-5, with 7 bases identical to TRBD1. Material: peripheral blood. This sequence was found in a human donor with active or convalescent COVID-19. The donor label of this sample is uncertain. The CDR3 DNA reads as TGTGCCAGCAGTTTGACCGGGACAGTTCAAGAGACCCAGTACTTC. Protein: CASSLTGTVQETQYF.